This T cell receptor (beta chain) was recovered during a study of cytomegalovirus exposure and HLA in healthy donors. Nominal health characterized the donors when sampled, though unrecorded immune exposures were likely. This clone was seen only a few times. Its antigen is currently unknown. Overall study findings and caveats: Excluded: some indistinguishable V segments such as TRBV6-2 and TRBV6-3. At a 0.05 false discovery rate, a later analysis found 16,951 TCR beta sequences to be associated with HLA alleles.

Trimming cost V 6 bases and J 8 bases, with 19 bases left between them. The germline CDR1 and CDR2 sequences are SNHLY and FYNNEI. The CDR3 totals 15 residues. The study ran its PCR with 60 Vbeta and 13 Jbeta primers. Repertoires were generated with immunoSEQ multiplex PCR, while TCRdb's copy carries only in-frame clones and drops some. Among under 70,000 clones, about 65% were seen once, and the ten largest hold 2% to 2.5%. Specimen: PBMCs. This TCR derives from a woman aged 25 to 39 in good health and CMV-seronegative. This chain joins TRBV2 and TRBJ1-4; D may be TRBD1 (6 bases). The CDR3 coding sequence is TGTGCCAGCAGCAAAAAGAGGGGACAAGCCGAAAAACTGTTTTTT. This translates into CASSKKRGQAEKLFF.